This paragraph reports one T cell receptor beta chain. Its antigen is undetermined. The data are from a study of siplizumab effects on memory and regulatory T cells. Findings of the study overall: Versus more than 25% in controls, the mappable alloreactive CD4+ clones averaged about 70% Treg-derived with siplizumab. The alloresponse seemed to draw substantially on naive T cells, which appeared more diverse than memory cells. Few alloreactive clones mapped to unstimulated subsets. With siplizumab, cumulative frequency of CD4+ memory-derived alloreactive sequences dropped significantly.

Clones were read by immunoSEQ multiplex PCR, and TCRdb kept only the in-frame ones, dropping some. The sample has approximately 100,000 clones; over 85% are singletons. Germline loops: CDR1 KGHSH, CDR2 LQKENI. V lost 5 bases and J 0 bases, leaving 23 bases between the germline ends. This CDR3 has 19 residues. The V gene is TRBV18, the J gene TRBJ1-3; D might be TRBD1 (5 bases). The sequence derives from a human donor in good health. The sequenced material came from Tregs sorted from blood. CDR3 sequence reads: CASSVVTGQTIYSGNTIYF. CDR3 coding DNA: TGTGCCAGCTCAGTGGTTACCGGACAAACTATCTACTCTGGAAACACCATATATTTT.